These 31 T cell receptor beta chains were all obtained from the same sample, sequenced in a study of shared clonotypes between healthy human individuals. The table came from immunoSEQ multiplex PCR; TCRdb's copy has only in-frame clones and leaves some out. The sample shows about 1.1 million clones, 70% to 80% of them seen only once. Sequencing was done on a sample of memory CD4+ T cells from PBMCs. Subset specified: CD45RA-negative fraction. The receptors come from a young man in good health. Some clones in this sample may be carry-over from other donors' samples.

The chain uses TRBV2 and TRBJ2-6; the D gene is possibly TRBD2 (6 bases). This CDR3 region has 16 residues. Deletions cut 5 bases from V and 2 bases from J, with 13 bases between. The germline CDR1 and CDR2 sequences are SNHLY and FYNNEI. For the CDR3, the DNA is TGTGCCAGCAGTTCCAACGGAGGGACTGGGGCCAACGTCCTGACTTTC. Translation: CASSSNGGTGANVLTF.

This sequence joins TRBV2 and TRBJ2-5; D is possibly TRBD2 (5 bases). V lost 4 bases and J 4 bases, leaving 7 bases between the germline ends. Germline-derived CDR1 and CDR2 are SNHLY and FYNNEI. CDR3 length: 12 residues. This chain's CDR3 is CASSAEVETQYF. The CDR3 nucleotides are TGTGCCAGCAGTGCGGAGGTAGAGACCCAGTACTTC.

This rearrangement joins TRBV25-1 to TRBJ2-7, with D tentatively TRBD2 (5 bases). Trimming pared 10 bases from V and 5 bases from J, leaving 15 bases between. CDR3 length: 12 amino acids. From germline, CDR1 is MGHDK and CDR2 SYGVNS. Written as DNA, the CDR3 is TGTGCCACCTTTGGCGGGTTCCACGAGCAGTACTTC. Its translation: CATFGGFHEQYF.

To note about this clone: This sample includes further DNA sequences coding for the same CDR3. This chain uses TRBV28 with TRBJ2-5, with D perhaps TRBD2 (5 bases). Germline CDR1 MDHEN, CDR2 SYDVKM. Deletions cut 4 bases from V and 2 bases from J, with 14 bases between. The CDR3 spans 15 residues. CDR3: CASSSPRGRQETQYF. CDR3 DNA: TGTGCCAGCAGTTCCCCCCGGGGAAGGCAAGAGACCCAGTACTTC.

The gene calls are TRBV28 and TRBJ2-2, with 8 bases lining up with TRBD2. The CDR3 consists of 21 residues. Germline loops: CDR1 MDHEN, CDR2 SYDVKM. V was pared by 6 bases and J by 5 bases, with 26 bases of the junction left unmatched. The CDR3 protein is CASSPGLWREANTGGTGELFF. In DNA, the CDR3 is TGTGCCAGCAGCCCCGGGTTGTGGCGGGAGGCCAATACCGGGGGGACCGGGGAGCTGTTTTTT.

The chain is built from TRBV11-2 and TRBJ1-1; D is ambiguous. Looked up from germline, CDR1 is SGHAT and CDR2 is FQNNGV. V was clipped by 4 bases and J by 6 bases, with 18 bases between them. CDR3 length equals 15 residues. CDR3 amino acids: CASSSDLSYFAEAFF. Written as DNA, the CDR3 is TGTGCCAGCAGCTCCGATTTAAGTTATTTCGCTGAAGCTTTCTTT.

This clone has only a few counts. The V and J genes are TRBV4-1 and TRBJ2-3, with D possibly being TRBD1 or TRBD2 (6 bases each). Germline values: CDR1 MGHRA, CDR2 YSYEKL. Trimming removed 0 bases from V and 13 bases from J, with 14 bases in between. This CDR3 is 13 amino acids long. DNA for the CDR3: TGCGCCAGCAGCCAAGATGTCCGGGGGCGCAAGTATTTT. It is translated as CASSQDVRGRKYF.

This clone was picked up a small number of times. This chain connects TRBV29-1 to TRBJ2-3, with 9 bases identical to TRBD2. V lost 7 bases to trimming and J lost 0 bases; unmatched junction nucleotides: 11. The CDR3 covers 16 residues. The germline V gene encodes CDR1 SQVTM and CDR2 ANQGSEA. This CDR3 is CSGGGIAGVSTDTQYF. CDR3 nucleotide sequence: TGCAGCGGCGGGGGCATAGCGGGGGTGAGCACAGATACGCAGTATTTT.

For this clone: The sample carries other DNA sequences with the same CDR3. V is TRBV4-3 and J is TRBJ2-3; 12 bases fit TRBD2. CDR3 size: 15 residues. Germline CDR1 reads LGHNA; CDR2 reads YSLEER. With V trimmed by 4 bases and J by 6 bases, 5 bases remained unmatched. The CDR3 reads CASSPGLAGSDTQYF. The DNA for the CDR3 is TGCGCCAGCAGCCCAGGACTAGCGGGATCGGATACGCAGTATTTT.

This chain uses TRBV30 with TRBJ1-3; a possible D gene is TRBD1 (5 bases). Germline assignment: CDR1 GTSNPN and CDR2 SVGIG (reference sequence). Between the trimmed V and J ends, which lost 5 bases and 0 bases, there was a span of 11 bases. This CDR3 is 14 amino acids long. CDR3 nucleotides: TGTGCCTGGCGCAGGGCCCACTCTGGAAACACCATATATTTT. It is translated as CAWRRAHSGNTIYF.

V is TRBV6-1 and J is TRBJ2-1; 7 nucleotides line up with TRBD2. The CDR3 extends over 15 amino acids. Germline CDR1 MNHNS, CDR2 SASEGT. The V and J ends lost 4 bases and 4 bases, in that order; junction bases with no gene match: 7. CDR3 in amino acids: CASSVMTGGYNEQFF. The CDR3 DNA reads as TGTGCCAGCAGTGTGATGACGGGAGGTTACAATGAGCAGTTCTTC.

This rearrangement joins TRBV7-2 to TRBJ2-7; D is unclear. The CDR3 totals 14 residues. The germline V gene encodes CDR1 SGHTA and CDR2 FQGNSA. V was shortened by 3 bases and J by 1 base, with 10 bases between the two germline ends. The CDR3 region is CASSFQDRSYEQYF. As DNA, the CDR3 is TGTGCCAGCAGCTTTCAGGACCGATCCTACGAGCAGTACTTC.

This clone came up a few times. V usage is TRBV30 and J usage is TRBJ2-7, with D possibly being TRBD1 (5 bases). V was trimmed by 3 bases and J by 1 base, leaving 10 bases between them. The germline V gene encodes CDR1 GTSNPN and CDR2 SVGIG (reference sequence). This CDR3 has 13 residues. CDR3 sequence reads: CAWRGDRSYEQYF. For the CDR3, the DNA is TGTGCCTGGAGAGGGGATCGATCCTACGAGCAGTACTTC.

This sequence joins TRBV18 and TRBJ2-7, with 11 bases matching TRBD1. This CDR3 is 14 amino acids long. Germline V gene sequence: CDR1 KGHSH, CDR2 LQKENI. J gave up 6 bases and V 3 bases, and 4 bases lay outside the gene matches. Here the CDR3 DNA reads TGTGCCAGCTCACCCGGGACAGGGGGGATCGAGCAGTACTTC. Amino acid sequence: CASSPGTGGIEQYF.

The rearrangement joins TRBV29-1 to TRBJ1-2; D possibly corresponds to TRBD1 (5 bases). V shed 3 bases and J shed 8 bases, with 19 bases lying between them. Germline CDR1 SQVTM, CDR2 ANQGSEA. The CDR3 covers 14 residues. The CDR3 here is CSVEPAGSPWGYTF. CDR3 DNA sequence: TGCAGCGTTGAGCCGGCAGGGAGTCCTTGGGGCTACACCTTC. The whole variable domain, remainder taken from reference TRBV29-1 and TRBJ1-2, is SAVISQKPSRDICQRGTSLTIQCQVDSQVTMMFWYRQQPGQSLTLIATANQGSEATYESGFVIDKFPISRPNLTFSTLTVSNMSPEDSSIYLCSVEPAGSPWGYTFGSGTRLTVV.

This clone was counted a few times. The rearrangement joins TRBV27 to TRBJ2-2, with 9 bases aligning to TRBD2. CDR3 length: 14 amino acids. The ends lost 7 bases at V and 8 bases at J; junction bases unmatched: 8. Germline values: CDR1 MNHEY, CDR2 SMNVEV (reference sequence). Here the CDR3 reads CASTRGLALGELFF. CDR3 coding DNA: TGTGCCAGCACCAGGGGACTAGCATTAGGGGAGCTGTTTTTT.

In this sample, this clone turned up once. The chain joins TRBV6-1 to TRBJ2-3; perhaps D is TRBD1 or TRBD2 (6 bases each). The V and J ends lost 6 bases and 11 bases respectively, with 12 bases between them. Germline values: CDR1 MNHNS, CDR2 SASEGT. The CDR3 spans 11 residues. CDR3 region: CASRGGTLQYF. The CDR3 coding sequence is TGTGCCAGCAGAGGGGGGACTTTGCAGTATTTT.

The genes are TRBV5-6 and TRBJ2-1; tentative D call: TRBD2 (6 bases). Germline loops: CDR1 SGHDT, CDR2 YYEEEE. With 3 bases removed from V and 2 bases from J, the gap between germline ends came to 24 bases. This CDR3 has 19 residues. CDR3 DNA sequence: TGTGCCAGCAGCTCCCTACCGACAGTTACGTGGGGGGCCTACAATGAGCAGTTCTTC. Translation: CASSSLPTVTWGAYNEQFF. The variable domain in full, with the rest retrieved from reference TRBV5-6 and TRBJ2-1, is DAGVTQSPTHLIKTRGQQVTLRCSPKSGHDTVSWYQQALGQGPQFIFQYYEEEERQRGNFPDRFSGHQFPNYSSELNVNALLLGDSALYLCASSSLPTVTWGAYNEQFFGPGTRLTVL.

Concerning this clone: Other DNA sequences in the sample encode the same CDR3. The chain carries TRBV9 and TRBJ2-1; 8 nucleotides line up with TRBD2. The CDR3 runs 15 residues. V dropped 0 bases and J dropped 3; count of bases not matched to a gene: 2. Germline V CDR1 and CDR2: SGDLS, YYNGEE. CDR3 protein: CASSVAGTSYNEQFF. The DNA of the CDR3 is TGTGCCAGCAGCGTAGCCGGGACTAGCTACAATGAGCAGTTCTTC.

This clone was found many times. The CDR3 DNA sequence: TGTGCCAGCAGCGACTCCGCGGGAGTGGCTGGGACGCAGTATTTT. It translates to CASSDSAGVAGTQYF. The chain has TRBV9 and TRBJ2-3, with 7 bases fitting TRBD2. The CDR3 has 15 residues. Germline CDR1 reads SGDLS; CDR2 reads YYNGEE. J was trimmed by 9 bases and V by 3 bases; bases with no gene match: 13.

The chain combines TRBV19 with TRBJ2-7; perhaps TRBD2 as D (5 bases). Between the trimmed V and J ends, which lost 8 bases and 2 bases, there was a span of 13 bases. Per germline, CDR1 LNHDA and CDR2 SQIVND (reference sequence). This CDR3 region has 13 residues. The CDR3 DNA reads TGTGCCAGTTCCCCCGGGGTACCCTACGAGCAGTACTTC. Translating it yields CASSPGVPYEQYF. Supplemented by reference TRBV19 and TRBJ2-7, the full variable domain reads DGGITQSPKYLFRKEGQNVTLSCEQNLNHDAMYWYRQDPGQGLRLIYYSQIVNDFQKGDIAEGYSVSREKKESFPLTVTSAQKNPTAFYLCASSPGVPYEQYFGPGTRLTVT.

The V call is TRBV5-1, the J call TRBJ1-1; D is undetermined. The V end was cut by 3 bases, the J end by 1 base, with 7 bases between. This CDR3 spans 13 amino acids. CDR1 and CDR2 from the germline V gene are SGHRS and YFSETQ. This chain's CDR3 is CASSSQQNTEAFF. In DNA form, the CDR3 reads TGCGCCAGCAGCTCACAGCAGAACACTGAAGCTTTCTTT. Drawing the rest from reference TRBV5-1 and TRBJ1-1, the complete variable domain is KAGVTQTPRYLIKTRGQQVTLSCSPISGHRSVSWYQQTPGQGLQFLFEYFSETQRNKGNFPGRFSGRQFSNSRSEMNVSTLELGDSALYLCASSSQQNTEAFFGQGTRLTVV.

This clone was found once. The gene calls are TRBV6-5 and TRBJ1-6; the match to TRBD1 covers 7 bases. This CDR3 contains 16 residues. J gave up 10 bases and V 0 bases, and 9 bases lay outside the gene matches. From germline, CDR1 is MNHEY and CDR2 SVGAGI. The CDR3 loop is CASSYSIPRGPSPLHF. As DNA, the CDR3 is TGTGCCAGCAGTTACTCGATTCCGAGGGGGCCATCACCCCTCCACTTT.

CDR3 region: CASSLETGANEQFF. In DNA form, the CDR3 reads TGCGCCAGCAGCTTGGAGACTGGGGCAAATGAGCAGTTCTTC. The chain couples TRBV5-1 to TRBJ2-1; weak D call: TRBD1 (5 bases). The CDR3 is 14 residues long. V was shortened by 0 bases and J by 7 bases, with 11 bases between the two germline ends. Looked up from germline, CDR1 is SGHRS and CDR2 is YFSETQ.

On this clone itself: This CDR3 is also generated by other DNA sequences in the sample. This sequence joins TRBV28 and TRBJ1-1; the D is unclear. Germline V gives CDR1 MDHEN, CDR2 SYDVKM. The CDR3 runs 11 residues. V lost 3 bases to trimming and J lost 6 bases, with 5 bases between them. CDR3 coding DNA: TGTGCCAGCAGTTTTAGAGCTGAAGCTTTCTTT. It specifies CASSFRAEAFF.

This clone was counted only a few times. The chain is built from TRBV30 and TRBJ1-3; 7 nucleotides agree with TRBD1. Per the germline V gene, CDR1 is GTSNPN and CDR2 is SVGIG (reference sequence). V shed 1 base and J 0 bases; nucleotides not matched to a gene: 3. The CDR3 consists of 15 residues. CDR3: CAWSGTGFSGNTIYF. In DNA form, the CDR3 reads TGTGCCTGGAGTGGGACAGGCTTCTCTGGAAACACCATATATTTT.

V gene TRBV5-1 combines with J gene TRBJ1-1; D possibly corresponds to TRBD1 (5 bases). The CDR3 has 14 residues. Per germline, CDR1 SGHRS and CDR2 YFSETQ. V was cut by 0 bases and J by 5 bases, with 11 bases left in between. As DNA, the CDR3 is TGCGCCAGCAGCTTGGCCGGGGCGCGGACTGAAGCTTTCTTT. Its translation is CASSLAGARTEAFF.

The CDR3 is CASSLGPSKRTGELFF. DNA for the CDR3: TGTGCCAGCAGCTTGGGACCTTCCAAGAGGACCGGGGAGCTGTTTTTT. V is TRBV5-6 and J is TRBJ2-2, with D hard to call. CDR1 is SGHDT, CDR2 YYEEEE, per germline. The CDR3 loop spans 16 amino acids. The V end lost 0 bases, the J end lost 5 bases, and 14 bases lay between the germline ends.

The chain couples TRBV9 to TRBJ2-1; no firm D call. The CDR3 covers 16 residues. Looked up from germline, CDR1 is SGDLS and CDR2 is YYNGEE. V was cut by 1 base and J by 0 bases, with 11 bases left in between. CDR3 sequence: CASSVLSGSSYNEQFF. CDR3 DNA sequence: TGTGCCAGCAGCGTACTGAGTGGCAGCTCCTACAATGAGCAGTTCTTC.

The chain combines TRBV7-9 with TRBJ1-1; D unresolved. Looked up from germline, CDR1 is SEHNR and CDR2 is FQNEAQ (reference sequence). This CDR3 region has 15 residues. The ends were cut back, 7 bases at V and 2 bases at J, with 17 bases in the middle. The CDR3 region is CASTGRSRQNTEAFF. In DNA, the CDR3 is TGTGCCAGCACAGGCCGGTCTAGACAAAACACTGAAGCTTTCTTT.

The V and J genes are TRBV6-6 and TRBJ1-2; a weak D match, TRBD1 (5 bases). The germline gives CDR1 MNHNY, CDR2 SVGAGI (reference sequence). V was clipped by 6 bases and J by 6 bases, with 17 bases between them. The CDR3 covers 14 residues. In nucleotides, the CDR3 is TGTGCCAGCAGAGGGGCAGGGAGGGGCGATGGCTACACCTTC. As protein: CASRGAGRGDGYTF.